This TCR beta chain stems from a study of blood T cells in healthy people across ages. This clonotype was counted only a few times. Its antigen is not known. General study findings and limits: In long-lived donors, naive CD4+ cell counts and diversity exceeded those of aged donors. While age rose, TCR beta diversity per million T cells dropped in a roughly linear way.

Primers used in a second PCR of about 6 to 11 cycles were a sample-barcoded 5' primer and a J-beta primer mix. Tags on each cDNA molecule came from a template-switch adaptor with 12 random nucleotides. MiXCR, run by TCRdb on the 5' RACE reads, gives a single entry per CDR3 protein. The data contain about 1,400,000 distinct CDR3 sequences, 42% of them singletons. Germline values: CDR1 SQVTM, CDR2 ANQGSEA. The CDR3 is 16 residues long. The V segment lost 3 bases and the J segment 0 bases; nucleotides outside the gene matches: 6. The sequence derives from a woman aged 18-29 years in good health. The chain couples TRBV29-1 to TRBJ2-1; 9 bases fit TRBD1. The sequenced sample consisted of blood. The CDR3 DNA is TGCAGCGTTGAGCCCGACAGGGGGAGCTCCTACAATGAGCAGTTCTTC. It codes for CSVEPDRGSSYNEQFF.